Listed below are T cell receptor beta chains from one sample, sequenced in a study of blood T cell repertoires in COVID-19. The method was immunoSEQ multiplex PCR; TCRdb's version includes in-frame clones alone and lacks a portion of them. Of 180,000 or so clones in the sample, approximately 86% were seen once. The specimen was peripheral blood. All receptors derive from a man aged 55 to 70 with acute or convalescent COVID-19. Both conserved end residues are trimmed from each CDR3.

J: TRBJ2-2
V: TRBV5-4
CDR3: ASSAGGGGSTGELF

J: TRBJ2-7
V: TRBV19
CDR3: ASSALAGSYEQY

J: TRBJ1-1
V: TRBV19
CDR3: ASSILDRPNTEAF

J: TRBJ1-3
V: TRBV3-1/TRBV3-2
CDR3: ASTWDNSGNTIY

J: TRBJ2-7
V: TRBV27
CDR3: ASSFRPGGTYEQY

J: TRBJ1-2
V: TRBV7-2
CDR3: ASSSHGASPYGYT

J: TRBJ2-3
V: TRBV5-1
CDR3: ASSSQGTDTQY

J: TRBJ1-2
V: TRBV28
CDR3: ASSSDRAYGYT

J: TRBJ2-5
V: TRBV1
CDR3: TSSRPHRDREETQY

J: TRBJ2-2
V: TRBV24-1
CDR3: ATKGHLNTGELF

J: TRBJ1-2
V: TRBV6-5
CDR3: ASSRLGQSNYGYT

J: TRBJ2-1
V: TRBV11-2
CDR3: ASSLNGGGTHDEQF

J: TRBJ2-1
V: TRBV19
CDR3: ASTQDYTNEQF

J: TRBJ2-7
V: TRBV7-9
CDR3: ASSPQGGGSYEQY

J: TRBJ2-7
V: TRBV6-6
CDR3: ASSTGYEQY

J: TRBJ1-1
V: TRBV5-1
CDR3: ASSLELGEVNTEAF

J: TRBJ2-2
V: TRBV27
CDR3: ASSLLIGTGGLPNTGELF

J: TRBJ2-1
V: TRBV6-5
CDR3: ASTIAGGPVEQF

J: TRBJ2-5
V: TRBV18
CDR3: ASSLGTPQETQY

J: TRBJ2-2
V: TRBV3-1/TRBV3-2
CDR3: ASSPTGGGTGELF

J: TRBJ2-5
V: TRBV3-1/TRBV3-2
CDR3: ASSLRRVRETQY

J: TRBJ2-7
V: TRBV5-1
CDR3: ASSWGLADSREQY

J: TRBJ1-2
V: TRBV6-1
CDR3: ASSDVYGYT

J: TRBJ2-5
V: TRBV27
CDR3: ASSLVRGYQETQY

J: TRBJ2-2
V: TRBV9
CDR3: ASSVGRREYLTGELF

J: TRBJ2-1
V: TRBV19
CDR3: ASSSSEYNEQF

J: TRBJ2-5
V: TRBV24-1
CDR3: ATSDPGQTEETQY

J: TRBJ1-3
V: TRBV9
CDR3: ASSEGGGFSGNTIY

J: TRBJ1-1
V: TRBV19
CDR3: ASKTGANTEAF

J: TRBJ2-7
V: TRBV27
CDR3: ASRQRADPSYAEY

J: TRBJ1-2
V: TRBV10-2
CDR3: ASSHYRGQRGYT

J: TRBJ2-2
V: TRBV7-7
CDR3: ASSPRAGITGELF

J: TRBJ2-3
V: TRBV25-1
CDR3: ASSALGGERDTQY

J: TRBJ2-7
V: TRBV10-1
CDR3: ASSKIPGLAGSGNYYEQY

J: TRBJ1-1
V: TRBV29-1
CDR3: SVGQGNTEAF

J: TRBJ1-5
V: TRBV5-1
CDR3: ASRPGTGNQPQH

J: TRBJ2-3
V: TRBV3-1/TRBV3-2
CDR3: ASSQGPGKDTQY

J: TRBJ2-7
V: TRBV4-1
CDR3: ASSLGQGSYEQY

J: TRBJ2-4
V: TRBV7-9
CDR3: ASSPDLGNIQY

J: TRBJ2-3
V: TRBV7-3
CDR3: ASSLGPYTDTQY

J: TRBJ2-1
V: TRBV24-1
CDR3: ATSDPRQAYNEQF

J: TRBJ1-2
V: TRBV28
CDR3: ASSFGTGDGYT

J: TRBJ1-2
V: TRBV11-2
CDR3: ASSGFRGNYGYT

J: TRBJ2-1
V: TRBV30
CDR3: GSGDYNEQF

J: TRBJ1-4
V: TRBV2
CDR3: ASTLATPLGLF